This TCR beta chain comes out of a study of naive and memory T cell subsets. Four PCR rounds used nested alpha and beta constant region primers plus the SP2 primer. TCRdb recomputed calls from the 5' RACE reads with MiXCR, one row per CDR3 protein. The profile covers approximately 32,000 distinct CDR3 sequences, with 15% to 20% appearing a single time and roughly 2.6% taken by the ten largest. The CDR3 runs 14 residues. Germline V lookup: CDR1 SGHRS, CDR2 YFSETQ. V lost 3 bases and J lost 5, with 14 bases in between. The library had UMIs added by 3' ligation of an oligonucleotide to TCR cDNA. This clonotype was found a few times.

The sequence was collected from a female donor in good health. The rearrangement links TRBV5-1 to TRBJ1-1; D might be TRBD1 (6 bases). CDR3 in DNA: TGCGCCAGCAGCTCAAACAGGGAGTTGACTGAAGCTTTCTTT. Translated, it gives CASSSNRELTEAFF.